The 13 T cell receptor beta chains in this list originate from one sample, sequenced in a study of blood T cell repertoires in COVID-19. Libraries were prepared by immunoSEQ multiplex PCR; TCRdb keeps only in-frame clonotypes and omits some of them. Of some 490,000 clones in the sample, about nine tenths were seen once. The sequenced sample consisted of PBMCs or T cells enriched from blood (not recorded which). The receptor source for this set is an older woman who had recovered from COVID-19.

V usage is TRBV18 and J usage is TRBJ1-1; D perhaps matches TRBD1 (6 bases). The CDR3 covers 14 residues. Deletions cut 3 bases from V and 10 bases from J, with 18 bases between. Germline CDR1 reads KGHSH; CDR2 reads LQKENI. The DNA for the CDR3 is TGTGCCAGCTCACCGGACAGCGCCGTGAGACGAGCTTTCTTT. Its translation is CASSPDSAVRRAFF.

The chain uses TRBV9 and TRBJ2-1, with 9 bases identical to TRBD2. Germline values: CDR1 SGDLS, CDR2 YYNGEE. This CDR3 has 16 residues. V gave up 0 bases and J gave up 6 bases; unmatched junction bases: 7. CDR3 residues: CASSVGRGTSSNEQFF. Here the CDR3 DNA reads TGTGCCAGCAGCGTAGGGCGGGGGACTAGCAGCAATGAGCAGTTCTTC.

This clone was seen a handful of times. Here the CDR3 reads CASSRGTIPYEQYV. Here the CDR3 DNA reads TGTGCCAGCAGCCGCGGCACCATTCCCTACGAGCAGTACGTC. The chain joins TRBV28 to TRBJ2-7; D is unresolved. Germline-derived CDR1 and CDR2 are MDHEN and SYDVKM. The CDR3 extends over 14 amino acids. V was pared by 6 bases and J by 2 bases, with 14 bases between.

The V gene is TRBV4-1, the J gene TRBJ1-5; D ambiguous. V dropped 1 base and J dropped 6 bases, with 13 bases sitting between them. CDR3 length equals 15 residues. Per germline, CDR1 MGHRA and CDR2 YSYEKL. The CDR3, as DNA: TGCGCCAGCAGCCAAGGCCGGAGGGAGGCTCAGCCCCAGCATTTT. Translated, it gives CASSQGRREAQPQHF.

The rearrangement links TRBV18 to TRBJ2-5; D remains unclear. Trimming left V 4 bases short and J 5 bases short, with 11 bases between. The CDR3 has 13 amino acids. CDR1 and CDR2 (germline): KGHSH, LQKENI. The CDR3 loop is CASSRASEETQYF. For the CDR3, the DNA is TGTGCCAGCTCACGGGCGTCCGAGGAGACCCAGTACTTC.

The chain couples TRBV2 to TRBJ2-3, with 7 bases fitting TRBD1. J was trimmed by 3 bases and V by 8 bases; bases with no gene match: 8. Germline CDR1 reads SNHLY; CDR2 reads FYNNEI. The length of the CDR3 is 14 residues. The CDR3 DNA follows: TGTGCCAGCTACCGGGACAGTGCGACAGATACGCAGTATTTT. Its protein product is CASYRDSATDTQYF.

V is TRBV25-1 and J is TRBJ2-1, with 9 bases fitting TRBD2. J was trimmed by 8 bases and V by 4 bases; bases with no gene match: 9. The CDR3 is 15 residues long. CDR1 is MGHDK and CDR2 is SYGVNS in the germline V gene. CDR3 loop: CASSVGAGGPDEQFF. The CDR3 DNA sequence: TGTGCCAGCAGTGTCGGCGCGGGGGGGCCGGATGAGCAGTTCTTC.

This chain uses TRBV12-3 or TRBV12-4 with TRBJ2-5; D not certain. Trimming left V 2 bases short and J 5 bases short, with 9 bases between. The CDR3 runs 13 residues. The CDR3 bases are TGTGCCAGCAGTTTACTAGTGGCGGAGACCCAGTACTTC. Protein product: CASSLLVAETQYF.

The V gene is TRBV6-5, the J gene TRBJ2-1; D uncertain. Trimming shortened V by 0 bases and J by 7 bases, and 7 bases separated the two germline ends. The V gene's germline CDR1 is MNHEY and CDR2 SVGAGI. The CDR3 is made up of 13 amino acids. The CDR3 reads CASSYSGQNEQFF. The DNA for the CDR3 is TGTGCCAGCAGTTACTCTGGGCAGAATGAGCAGTTCTTC.

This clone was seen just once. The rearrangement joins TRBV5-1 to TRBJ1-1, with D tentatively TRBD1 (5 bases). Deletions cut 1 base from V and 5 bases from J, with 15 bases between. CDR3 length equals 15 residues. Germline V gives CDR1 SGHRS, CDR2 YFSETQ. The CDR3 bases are TGCGCCAGCAGCTTGAACGGGGGAATGAGGACTGAAGCTTTCTTT. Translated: CASSLNGGMRTEAFF.

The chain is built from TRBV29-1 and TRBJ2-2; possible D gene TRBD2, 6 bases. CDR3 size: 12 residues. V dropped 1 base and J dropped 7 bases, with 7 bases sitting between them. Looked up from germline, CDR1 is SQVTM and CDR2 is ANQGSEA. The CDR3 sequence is CSVEGGGGELFF. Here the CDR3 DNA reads TGCAGCGTTGAAGGGGGAGGCGGGGAGCTGTTTTTT.

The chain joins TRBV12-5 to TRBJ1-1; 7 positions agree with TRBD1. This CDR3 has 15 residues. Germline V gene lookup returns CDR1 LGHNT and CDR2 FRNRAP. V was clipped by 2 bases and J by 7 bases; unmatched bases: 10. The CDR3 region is CASGLLTGSGGEAFF. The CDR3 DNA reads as TGTGCTAGTGGTTTGCTGACAGGGTCGGGCGGTGAAGCTTTCTTT.

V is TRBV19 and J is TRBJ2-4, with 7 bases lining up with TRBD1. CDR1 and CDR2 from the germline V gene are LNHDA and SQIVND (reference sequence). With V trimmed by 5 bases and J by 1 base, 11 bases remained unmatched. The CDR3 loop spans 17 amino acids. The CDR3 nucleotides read TGTGCCAGTAGTGCCACAGGGGCCAGATTCGCCAAAAACATTCAGTACTTC. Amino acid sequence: CASSATGARFAKNIQYF. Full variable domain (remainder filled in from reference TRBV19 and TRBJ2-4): DGGITQSPKYLFRKEGQNVTLSCEQNLNHDAMYWYRQDPGQGLRLIYYSQIVNDFQKGDIAEGYSVSREKKESFPLTVTSAQKNPTAFYLCASSATGARFAKNIQYFGAGTRLSVL.